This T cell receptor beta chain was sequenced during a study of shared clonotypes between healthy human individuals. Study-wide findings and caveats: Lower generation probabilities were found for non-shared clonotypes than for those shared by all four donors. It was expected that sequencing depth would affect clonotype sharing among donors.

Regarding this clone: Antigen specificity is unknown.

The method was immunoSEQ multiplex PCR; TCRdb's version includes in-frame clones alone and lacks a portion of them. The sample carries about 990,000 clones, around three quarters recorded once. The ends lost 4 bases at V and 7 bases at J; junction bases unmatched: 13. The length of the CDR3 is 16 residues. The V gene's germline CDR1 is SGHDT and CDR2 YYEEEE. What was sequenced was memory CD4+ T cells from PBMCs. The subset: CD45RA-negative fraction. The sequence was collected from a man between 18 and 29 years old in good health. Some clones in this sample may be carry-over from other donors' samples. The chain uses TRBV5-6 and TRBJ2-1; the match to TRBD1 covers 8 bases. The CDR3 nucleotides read TGTGCCAGCAGCCCTGACAGGGGAGGATTTAGGAATGAGCAGTTCTTC. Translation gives CASSPDRGGFRNEQFF.